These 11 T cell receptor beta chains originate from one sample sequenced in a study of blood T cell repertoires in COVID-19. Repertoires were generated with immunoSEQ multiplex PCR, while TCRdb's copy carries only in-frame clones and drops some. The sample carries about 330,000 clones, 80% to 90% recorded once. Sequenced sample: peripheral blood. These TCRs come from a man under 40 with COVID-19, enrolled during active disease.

The CDR3 reads CAWSPGASEQYF. The CDR3 nucleotides read TGTGCCTGGAGCCCTGGGGCGAGCGAGCAGTACTTC. V gene TRBV30 combines with J gene TRBJ2-7, with D maybe TRBD1 (5 bases). The CDR3 is made up of 12 amino acids. CDR1 is GTSNPN and CDR2 is SVGIG in the germline V gene (reference sequence). V gave up 3 bases and J gave up 6 bases, with 12 bases separating them.

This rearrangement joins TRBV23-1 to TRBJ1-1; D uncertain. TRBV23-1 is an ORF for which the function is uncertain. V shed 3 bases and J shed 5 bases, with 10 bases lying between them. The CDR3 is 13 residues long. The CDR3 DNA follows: TGCGCCAGCAGTCATCGGTCTAGTACTGAAGCTTTCTTT. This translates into CASSHRSSTEAFF.

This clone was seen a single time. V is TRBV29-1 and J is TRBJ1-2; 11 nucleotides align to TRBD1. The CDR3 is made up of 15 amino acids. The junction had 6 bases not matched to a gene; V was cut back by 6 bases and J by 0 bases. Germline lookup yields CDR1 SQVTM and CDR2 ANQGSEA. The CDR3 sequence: CSVVDRGHPNYGYTF. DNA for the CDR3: TGCAGCGTGGTGGACAGGGGGCACCCTAACTATGGCTACACCTTC.

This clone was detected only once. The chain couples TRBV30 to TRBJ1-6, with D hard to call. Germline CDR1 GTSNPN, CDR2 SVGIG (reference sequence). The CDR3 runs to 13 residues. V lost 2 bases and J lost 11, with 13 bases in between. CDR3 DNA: TGTGCCTGGAGTCTCTCGGAGGGCACACCCCTCCACTTT. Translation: CAWSLSEGTPLHF.

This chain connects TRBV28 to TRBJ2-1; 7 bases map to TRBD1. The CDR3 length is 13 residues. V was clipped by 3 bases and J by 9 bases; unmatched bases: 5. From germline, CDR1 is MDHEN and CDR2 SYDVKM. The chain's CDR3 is CASSFRQGGEQFF. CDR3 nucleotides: TGTGCCAGCAGTTTTAGACAGGGTGGTGAGCAGTTCTTC.

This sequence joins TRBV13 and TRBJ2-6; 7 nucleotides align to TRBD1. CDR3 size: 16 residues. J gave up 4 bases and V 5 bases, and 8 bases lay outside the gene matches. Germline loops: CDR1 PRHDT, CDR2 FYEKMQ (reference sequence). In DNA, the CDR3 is TGTGCCAGCAGCACCCGACAGGGCGAGGGGGCCAACGTCCTGACTTTC. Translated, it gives CASSTRQGEGANVLTF.

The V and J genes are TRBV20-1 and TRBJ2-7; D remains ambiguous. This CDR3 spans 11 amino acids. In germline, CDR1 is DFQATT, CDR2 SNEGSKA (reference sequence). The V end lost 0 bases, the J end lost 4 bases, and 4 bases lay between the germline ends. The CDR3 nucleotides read TGCAGTGCTAGAGATCAGTACGAGCAGTACTTC. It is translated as CSARDQYEQYF.

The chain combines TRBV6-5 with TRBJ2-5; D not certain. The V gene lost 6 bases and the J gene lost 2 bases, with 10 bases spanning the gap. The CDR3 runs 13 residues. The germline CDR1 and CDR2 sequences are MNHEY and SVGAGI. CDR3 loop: CASRLAGQETQYF. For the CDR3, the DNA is TGTGCCAGCAGGTTGGCAGGTCAAGAGACCCAGTACTTC.

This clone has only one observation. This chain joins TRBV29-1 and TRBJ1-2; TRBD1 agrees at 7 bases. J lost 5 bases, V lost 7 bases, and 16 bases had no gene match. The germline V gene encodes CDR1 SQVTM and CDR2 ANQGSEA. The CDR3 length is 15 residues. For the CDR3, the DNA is TGCAGCGCCGCCCCGGGGACTCAGGGGGGTTATGGCTACACCTTC. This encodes CSAAPGTQGGYGYTF.

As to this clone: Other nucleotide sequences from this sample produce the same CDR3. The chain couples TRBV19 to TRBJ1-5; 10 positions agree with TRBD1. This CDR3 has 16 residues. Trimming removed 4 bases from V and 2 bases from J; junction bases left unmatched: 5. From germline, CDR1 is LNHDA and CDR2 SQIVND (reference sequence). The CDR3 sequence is CASSTQGQGGNQPQHF. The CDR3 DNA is TGTGCCAGTAGTACCCAAGGACAGGGGGGCAATCAGCCCCAGCATTTT.

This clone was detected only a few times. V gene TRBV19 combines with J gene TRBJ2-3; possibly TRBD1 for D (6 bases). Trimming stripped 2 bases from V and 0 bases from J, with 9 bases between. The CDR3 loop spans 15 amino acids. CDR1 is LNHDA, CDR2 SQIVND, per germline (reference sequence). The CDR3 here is CASSIMRGSTDTQYF. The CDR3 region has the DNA TGTGCCAGTAGTATAATGAGGGGGAGCACAGATACGCAGTATTTT.